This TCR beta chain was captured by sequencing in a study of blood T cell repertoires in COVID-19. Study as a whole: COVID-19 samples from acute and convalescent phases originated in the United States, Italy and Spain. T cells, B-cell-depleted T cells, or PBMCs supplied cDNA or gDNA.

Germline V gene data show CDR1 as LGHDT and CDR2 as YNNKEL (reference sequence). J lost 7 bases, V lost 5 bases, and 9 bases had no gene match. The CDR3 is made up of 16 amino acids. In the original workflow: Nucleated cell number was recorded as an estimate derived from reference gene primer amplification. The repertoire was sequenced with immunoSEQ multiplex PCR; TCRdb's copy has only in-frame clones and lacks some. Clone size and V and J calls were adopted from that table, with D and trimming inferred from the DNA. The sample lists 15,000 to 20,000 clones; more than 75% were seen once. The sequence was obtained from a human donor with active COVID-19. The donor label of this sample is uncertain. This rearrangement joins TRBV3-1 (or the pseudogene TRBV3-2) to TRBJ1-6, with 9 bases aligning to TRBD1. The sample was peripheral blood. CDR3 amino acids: CASSYRRTGENSPLHF. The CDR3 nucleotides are TGTGCCAGCAGCTATAGACGGACAGGGGAGAATTCACCCCTCCACTTT.